A single sample gave rise to the 26 T cell receptor beta chains below, sequenced in a study of metastatic and nonmetastatic thyroid tumors. TCRdb re-called clones via MiXCR from the PCR reads. This table holds about 37,000 clones, about 26% found once. No patient received treatment before thyroid surgery. Material for sequencing was blood. The source is a male donor with papillary thyroid cancer or a benign thyroid nodule (not recorded which). Some clones in this sample may be carry-over from other donors' samples.

Judged by abundance, this clone is medium-sized. This sequence joins TRBV6-1 and TRBJ2-7, with 8 bases matching TRBD2. The CDR3 loop spans 15 amino acids. From germline, CDR1 is MNHNS and CDR2 SASEGT. V trimming: 3 bases; J trimming: 5 bases; junction bases outside the gene matches: 9. The CDR3 DNA reads as TGTGCCAGCAGTGAGGGAGCGGGAGTCCCCAACGAGCAGTACTTC. Translation: CASSEGAGVPNEQYF.

The chain combines TRBV6-1 with TRBJ1-3; D gene unclear. The CDR3 covers 13 residues. Trimming removed 8 bases from V and 4 bases from J, with 12 bases in between. CDR1 and CDR2 from the germline V gene are MNHNS and SASEGT. The CDR3 region is CASRAQVGNTIYF. The CDR3 region has the DNA TGTGCCAGCCGGGCCCAGGTCGGAAACACCATATATTTT.

This clone was found a few times. The J gene is TRBJ1-2, the V gene TRBV6-1; 7 nucleotides agree with TRBD1. The CDR3 covers 15 residues. J gave up 6 bases and V 7 bases, and 14 bases lay outside the gene matches. CDR1 and CDR2 (germline): MNHNS, SASEGT. In nucleotides, the CDR3 is TGTGCCAGCATCCTCCAGGGGGGGGTCCACAATGGCTACACCTTC. Its translation: CASILQGGVHNGYTF.

The chain uses TRBV4-1 and TRBJ1-1; unclear D gene. The CDR3 is made up of 11 amino acids. Germline values: CDR1 MGHRA, CDR2 YSYEKL. V gave up 6 bases and J gave up 1 base, with 3 bases separating them. This CDR3 is CASRGNTEAFF. The CDR3 DNA sequence: TGCGCCAGCAGGGGGAACACTGAAGCTTTCTTT.

The table lists this clone with many counts. V and J are TRBV5-1 and TRBJ2-1, with 11 bases aligning to TRBD2. J gave up 4 bases and V 1 base, and 16 bases lay outside the gene matches. This CDR3 is built from 20 residues. Germline CDR1 reads SGHRS; CDR2 reads YFSETQ. DNA for the CDR3: TGCGCCAGCAGCTTGTCGAGCTGGGCTAGCGGGAGGTCGGTTTACAATGAGCAGTTCTTC. As protein: CASSLSSWASGRSVYNEQFF.

This clone was detected ten times or more. J is TRBJ2-1 and V is TRBV6-2 or TRBV6-3; the match to TRBD2 covers 13 bases. The CDR3 is made up of 17 amino acids. The germline CDR1 and CDR2 sequences are MNHEY and SVGEGT. V shed 6 bases, J shed 0 bases, and the junction held 5 bases outside the gene matches. In nucleotides, the CDR3 is TGTGCCAGCAGCTTGTGGACTAGCGGGAGCTCCTACAATGAGCAGTTCTTC. Residues: CASSLWTSGSSYNEQFF.

This sequence joins TRBV4-2 and TRBJ2-6; D remains ambiguous. Germline assignment: CDR1 LGHNA and CDR2 YNFKEQ. The CDR3 contains 14 residues. Deletions cut 4 bases from V and 4 bases from J, with 8 bases between. The CDR3 here is CASSLETGANVLTF. The DNA of the CDR3 is TGTGCCAGCAGCCTTGAGACAGGGGCCAACGTCCTGACTTTC.

The sample holds a few counts of this clone. The V call is TRBV5-1, the J call TRBJ1-5; D remains unclear. Trimming cost V 3 bases and J 2 bases, with 15 bases left between them. The CDR3 is 16 amino acids. Germline assignment: CDR1 SGHRS and CDR2 YFSETQ. The CDR3 region has the DNA TGCGCCAGCAGCTCCCCGCCCCTCAGCGGCAATCAGCCCCAGCATTTT. Protein product: CASSSPPLSGNQPQHF.

J is TRBJ2-3 and V is TRBV20-1; 7 nucleotides align to TRBD2. J lost 2 bases, V lost 5 bases, and 10 bases had no gene match. Germline V gene sequence: CDR1 DFQATT, CDR2 SNEGSKA (reference sequence). The CDR3 runs 15 residues. CDR3 in amino acids: CSARFGGGNTDTQYF. CDR3 nucleotides: TGCAGTGCTCGTTTTGGGGGGGGAAACACAGATACGCAGTATTTT.

A few counts support this clone. The chain recombines TRBV28 with TRBJ1-2; D unresolved. Looked up from germline, CDR1 is MDHEN and CDR2 is SYDVKM. The CDR3 spans 14 residues. Trimming took off 6 bases at V and 2 bases at J, with 13 bases between the two ends. This chain's CDR3 is CASSLDTNNYGYTF. The CDR3 DNA is TGTGCCAGCAGCCTAGACACAAACAACTATGGCTACACCTTC.

Of note for this clone: Relative to the germline gene, one junction end is altered; a read error may explain this. The chain joins TRBV6-1 to TRBJ2-3, with TRBD1 matching over 7 bases. Germline loops: CDR1 MNHNS, CDR2 SASEGT. This CDR3 region has 13 residues. In DNA form, the CDR3 reads TGTGCCAGCAGTGAGTGGGGCGACAGGGTGTTGATTTTT. Its protein product is CASSEWGDRVLIF.

This rearrangement joins TRBV6-1 to TRBJ2-7, with D possibly matching TRBD1 (6 bases). V lost 5 bases and J 3 bases, leaving 14 bases between the germline ends. Germline CDR1 MNHNS, CDR2 SASEGT. The CDR3 contains 14 residues. Here the CDR3 DNA reads TGTGCCAGCAGTACACAGGGTGGAGGCTACGAGCAGTACTTC. Protein sequence: CASSTQGGGYEQYF.

This clone was seen repeatedly, ten times or more. The CDR3 loop is CASSSLTDRNGGDGYTF. In DNA, the CDR3 is TGTGCCAGCAGCTCACTTACGGACAGGAATGGAGGCGATGGCTACACCTTC. The rearrangement joins TRBV5-4 to TRBJ1-2; 7 bases line up with TRBD1. The V gene's germline CDR1 is SGHNT and CDR2 YYREEE (reference sequence). V dropped 3 bases and J dropped 6; count of bases not matched to a gene: 17. This CDR3 has 17 amino acids. Full variable domain (missing parts from reference TRBV5-4 and TRBJ1-2): ETGVTQSPTHLIKTRGQQVTLRCSSQSGHNTVSWYQQALGQGPQFIFQYYREEENGRGNFPPRFSGLQFPNYSSELNVNALELDDSALYLCASSSLTDRNGGDGYTFGSGTRLTVV.

The J gene is TRBJ2-3, the V gene TRBV6-1; D unresolved. The germline V gene encodes CDR1 MNHNS and CDR2 SASEGT. Deletions cut 6 bases from V and 6 bases from J, with 7 bases between. The CDR3 length is 11 residues. Here the CDR3 DNA reads TGTGCCAGCAGGACCAAGGATACGCAGTATTTT. It codes for CASRTKDTQYF.

This clone was seen repeatedly, ten times or more. The chain combines TRBV12-3 or TRBV12-4 with TRBJ2-1, with a possible D match to TRBD2 (6 bases). The CDR3 consists of 14 residues. V lost 3 bases and J 6 bases, leaving 12 bases between the germline ends. The CDR3 reads CASSFGGFGNEQFF. For the CDR3, the DNA is TGTGCCAGCAGTTTTGGGGGGTTCGGCAATGAGCAGTTCTTC.

This chain links TRBV20-1 with TRBJ2-1; TRBD2 matches 10 bases. Trimming cost V 1 base and J 6 bases; bases outside gene matches: 6. The length of the CDR3 is 15 residues. CDR1 is DFQATT, CDR2 SNEGSKA, per germline (reference sequence). The CDR3 reads CSARVQAGGRNEQFF. DNA for the CDR3: TGCAGTGCTAGAGTACAAGCGGGAGGGCGCAATGAGCAGTTCTTC.

This clone was observed a few times. The rearrangement links TRBV5-1 to TRBJ1-4; tentative D call: TRBD1 (6 bases). CDR1 and CDR2 (germline): SGHRS, YFSETQ. CDR3 length: 21 residues. V was clipped by 1 base and J by 0 bases, with 25 bases between them. The CDR3 DNA reads as TGCGCCAGCAGCTTGTCGGGGGGCGACATATTACAGGGTTCAACTAATGAAAAACTGTTTTTT. Translated: CASSLSGGDILQGSTNEKLFF.

Concerning this clone itself: This sample also contains other DNA sequences that code for the same CDR3. This chain connects TRBV6-2 or TRBV6-3 to TRBJ1-5, with 7 bases that match TRBD1. With 4 bases clipped from V and 0 bases from J, the junction kept 3 bases outside the gene matches. This CDR3 spans 15 amino acids. CDR1 and CDR2 from the germline V gene are MNHEY and SVGEGT. The CDR3 here is CASSWGTDSNQPQHF. Here the CDR3 DNA reads TGTGCCAGCAGTTGGGGGACAGATAGCAATCAGCCCCAGCATTTT.

V gene TRBV20-1 combines with J gene TRBJ2-7, with 10 bases that match TRBD1. CDR1 DFQATT and CDR2 SNEGSKA come from the germline V gene (reference sequence). The CDR3 extends over 13 amino acids. The V and J ends lost 1 base and 6 bases, in that order; junction bases with no gene match: 3. The CDR3 region has the DNA TGCAGTGCTAGAGCTGGGACAGGGGTCGAGCAGTACGTC. It codes for CSARAGTGVEQYV.

This clone was observed a handful of times. CDR3 loop: CASSERLRGYTF. DNA of the CDR3: TGTGCCAGCAGTGAACGCCTACGCGGCTACACCTTC. V is TRBV6-1 and J is TRBJ1-2; D is unresolved. Germline CDR1 MNHNS, CDR2 SASEGT. This CDR3 is built from 12 residues. Trimming shortened V by 2 bases and J by 8 bases, and 9 bases separated the two germline ends.

As to this clone: A read error may produce the germline difference seen at one junction end. This chain joins TRBV19 and TRBJ1-1, with 7 nucleotides matching TRBD1. The length of the CDR3 is 14 residues. Germline V gene lookup returns CDR1 LNHDA and CDR2 SQIVND (reference sequence). The CDR3 DNA follows: TGTGCCATCTACAGGGGCGACCCCCGGACTGAATCTTTCTTT. Translation gives CAIYRGDPRTESFF.

The table lists this clone with a few counts. The chain joins TRBV27 to TRBJ1-1, with no clear D. Between the trimmed V and J ends, which lost 5 bases and 7 bases, there was a span of 11 bases. This CDR3 contains 12 residues. Germline V gives CDR1 MNHEY, CDR2 SMNVEV (reference sequence). CDR3 in amino acids: CASSPLVGEAFF. DNA of the CDR3: TGTGCCAGCAGTCCCCTAGTGGGTGAAGCTTTCTTT.

The chain links TRBV6-5 to TRBJ2-3; D call uncertain. V lost 0 bases and J lost 3, with 7 bases in between. This CDR3 is 14 amino acids long. Germline V lookup: CDR1 MNHEY, CDR2 SVGAGI. In DNA form, the CDR3 reads TGTGCCAGCAGTTACTCGAGGCATACAGATACGCAGTATTTT. Encoded protein: CASSYSRHTDTQYF.

This chain joins TRBV15 and TRBJ2-7; TRBD2 agrees at 9 bases. The CDR3 consists of 13 residues. Trimming took 2 bases from V and 7 from J; bases not matched to a gene: 3. Germline V gene lookup returns CDR1 LNHNV and CDR2 YYDKDF (reference sequence). CDR3: CATSRIAGEEQYF. DNA for the CDR3: TGTGCCACCAGCAGAATAGCGGGAGAAGAGCAGTACTTC.

This clone was seen a handful of times. The V gene is TRBV27, the J gene TRBJ2-1, with D perhaps matching TRBD1 (6 bases). V dropped 6 bases and J dropped 6 bases, with 15 bases sitting between them. The CDR3 consists of 14 residues. Germline V CDR1 and CDR2: MNHEY, SMNVEV (reference sequence). CDR3 loop: CASRGAGSGNEQFF. The CDR3 DNA reads as TGTGCCAGCAGGGGGGCAGGGTCGGGCAATGAGCAGTTCTTC.

This clone was seen a single time. This chain uses TRBV20-1 with TRBJ1-1; D is undetermined. Per germline, CDR1 DFQATT and CDR2 SNEGSKA (reference sequence). The ends were cut back, 5 bases at V and 1 base at J, with 20 bases in the middle. The CDR3 contains 16 residues. CDR3 coding DNA: TGCAGTGCTCCCCCAAGGCCCCCGGCAGGGAACACTGAAGCTTTCTTT. Translated, it gives CSAPPRPPAGNTEAFF.